This T cell receptor beta chain emerged from a study of control samples from healthy donors and cancer patients. This clone was seen a handful of times. V was cut by 6 bases and J by 1 base, with 10 bases left in between. The CDR3 contains 14 residues. The germline CDR1 and CDR2 sequences are MDHEN and SYDVKM. Sequencing used immunoSEQ multiplex PCR; TCRdb keeps in-frame clones, though not all of them. The profile shows under 200,000 clones, 88% of them singletons. The sample was blood. The sequence derives from a woman in her thirties in good health. The chain carries TRBV28 and TRBJ1-3, with D maybe TRBD1 (6 bases). The CDR3 region is CASRNTGSGNTIYF. The DNA of the CDR3 is TGTGCCAGCAGGAACACAGGGTCTGGAAACACCATATATTTT.